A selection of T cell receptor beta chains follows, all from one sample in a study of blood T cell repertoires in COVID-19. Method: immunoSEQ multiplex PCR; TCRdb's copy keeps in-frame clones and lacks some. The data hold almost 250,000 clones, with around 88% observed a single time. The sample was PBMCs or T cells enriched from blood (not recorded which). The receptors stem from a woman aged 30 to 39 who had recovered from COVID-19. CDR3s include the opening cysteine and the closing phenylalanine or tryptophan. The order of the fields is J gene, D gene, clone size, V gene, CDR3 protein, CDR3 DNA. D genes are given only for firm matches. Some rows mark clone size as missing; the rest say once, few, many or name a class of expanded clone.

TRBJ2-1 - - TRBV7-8 CASSLRGTSRNEQFF TGTGCCAGCAGCTTACGCGGGACGAGTAGGAATGAGCAGTTCTTC
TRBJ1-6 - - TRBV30 CAWSQGSPLHF TGTGCCTGGAGTCAGGGTTCACCCCTCCACTTT
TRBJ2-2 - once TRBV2 CASGSRINGELFF TGTGCCAGCGGGAGTCGAATCAACGGGGAGCTGTTTTTT
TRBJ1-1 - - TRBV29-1 CSVDPSRGGTEAFF TGCAGCGTCGACCCGAGCCGGGGAGGGACTGAAGCTTTCTTT
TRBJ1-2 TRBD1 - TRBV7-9 CASSLGGGSGYTF TGTGCCAGCAGCTTAGGAGGGGGCTCTGGCTACACCTTC
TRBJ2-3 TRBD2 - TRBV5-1 CASSSGLAVDTQYF TGCGCCAGCAGCTCGGGACTAGCGGTGGATACGCAGTATTTT
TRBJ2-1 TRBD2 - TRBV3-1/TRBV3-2 CASNRQAGEGDEQFF TGTGCCAGCAACAGGCAAGCGGGAGAAGGGGATGAGCAGTTCTTC
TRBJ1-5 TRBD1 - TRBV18 CASSPQGANNQPQHF TGTGCCAGCTCACCACAGGGGGCAAACAATCAGCCCCAGCATTTT
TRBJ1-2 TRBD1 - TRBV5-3 CARSSTDRGNYGYTF TGTGCCAGAAGCTCAACCGACAGGGGAAACTATGGCTACACCTTC
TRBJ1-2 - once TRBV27 CASSLSGSNSVGGYTF TGTGCCAGCAGTTTATCGGGCTCTAACTCGGTAGGAGGCTACACCTTC
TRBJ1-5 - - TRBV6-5 CASSPRRSGGSPQHF TGTGCCAGCAGTCCAAGGCGATCCGGGGGTTCGCCCCAGCATTTT
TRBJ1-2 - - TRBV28 CASSPPGHLPAGF TGTGCCAGCAGTCCACCGGGACACCTTCCGGCTGGATTC
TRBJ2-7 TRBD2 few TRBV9 CASSVASGSAYEQYF TGTGCCAGCAGCGTAGCCAGCGGGAGTGCCTACGAGCAGTACTTC